A single TCR beta chain is shown here with its context. This sample was taken from a study of blood T cell repertoires in COVID-19. Study context: The origin of the acute and convalescent COVID-19 samples was the United States, Italy and Spain.

The data were produced by immunoSEQ multiplex PCR, yet TCRdb's version contains in-frame clones alone and is incomplete. The sample records about 140,000 clones, approximately 86% being singletons. The V and J ends lost 6 bases and 8 bases, in that order; junction bases with no gene match: 1. The CDR3 runs 11 residues. Germline V gene lookup returns CDR1 SQVTM and CDR2 ANQGSEA. V gene TRBV29-1 combines with J gene TRBJ1-4, with TRBD1 matching 9 bases. The source material was peripheral blood. This TCR was sampled from a human donor in a cohort sampled during active COVID-19. The CDR3 reads CSVDRGEKLFF. DNA of the CDR3: TGCAGCGTAGACAGGGGGGAAAAACTGTTTTTT.